This TCR beta chain appears in the sequencing data of a study of CD8+ T cells in alopecia areata. V lost 6 bases to trimming and J lost 7 bases, with 22 bases between them. Germline CDR1 MNHEY, CDR2 SMNVEV (reference sequence). The CDR3 has 17 residues. Both peripheral blood and punch biopsies of lesional scalp skin were obtained from patients who had alopecia areata. cDNA prepared by RNA extraction and subsequent reverse transcription served as the template for sequencing. Produced via immunoSEQ multiplex PCR; TCRdb's table is partial and in-frame only. Altogether 150,000 to 200,000 clones are present, 50% to 70% being singletons, with the ten largest covering roughly 15%.

This chain links TRBV27 with TRBJ1-6; unclear D gene. The source of this sequence is a human donor with alopecia areata. The sample in question was CD4+ T cells sorted from blood, obtained at week 0. In nucleotides, the CDR3 is TGTGCCAGCAGCCAAAACCCGGGCCCCCTCGCAAATTCACCCCTCCACTTT. It is translated as CASSQNPGPLANSPLHF.